The TCR beta chain described here comes from a study of T cells in Graves' hyperthyroidism and ophthalmopathy. Whole-study context: Blood from the periphery was taken at initial diagnosis, before any treatment.

Study outcomes and limitations: The model predicted ophthalmopathy a median around 6 months before onset. Among clonotypes expanded in thyroid above 0.001, most were also found in blood.

This clonotype was recorded at least ten times. Antigen unknown. V was cut by 3 bases and J by 0 bases, with 5 bases left in between. CDR3 length: 13 residues. Looked up from germline, CDR1 is MNHEY and CDR2 is SMNVEV (reference sequence). Template material for amplifying TCR beta CDR3 regions consisted of RNA transcripts. TCR CDR3 regions were first amplified by RT-PCR with HTBI primers. TCRdb redid the calling of the multiplex PCR reads with MiXCR, one entry per CDR3 protein. The repertoire holds approximately 400,000 distinct CDR3 sequences, with approximately 17% as singletons. This TCR derives from a man aged 18 to 35 with Graves' ophthalmopathy. Specimen: blood. The gene calls are TRBV27 and TRBJ2-5; no firm D call. The CDR3 bases are TGTGCCAGCAGTTTTGTGTACCAAGAGACCCAGTACTTC. This gives the protein CASSFVYQETQYF.